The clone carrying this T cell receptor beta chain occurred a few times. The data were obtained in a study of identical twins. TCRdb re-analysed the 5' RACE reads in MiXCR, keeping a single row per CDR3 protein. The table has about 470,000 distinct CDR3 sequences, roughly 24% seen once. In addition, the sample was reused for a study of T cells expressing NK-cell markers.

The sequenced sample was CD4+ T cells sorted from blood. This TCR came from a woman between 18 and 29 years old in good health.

CDR3 nucleotide sequence: TGCAGTGCTAGTAGGGACCGTGAAGCTTTCTTT. Translation gives CSASRDREAFF. This chain uses TRBV20-1 with TRBJ1-1, with D maybe TRBD1 (5 bases). The V end lost 3 bases, the J end lost 7 bases, and 9 bases lay between the germline ends. CDR3 size: 11 residues. CDR1 and CDR2 (germline): DFQATT, SNEGSKA (reference sequence).